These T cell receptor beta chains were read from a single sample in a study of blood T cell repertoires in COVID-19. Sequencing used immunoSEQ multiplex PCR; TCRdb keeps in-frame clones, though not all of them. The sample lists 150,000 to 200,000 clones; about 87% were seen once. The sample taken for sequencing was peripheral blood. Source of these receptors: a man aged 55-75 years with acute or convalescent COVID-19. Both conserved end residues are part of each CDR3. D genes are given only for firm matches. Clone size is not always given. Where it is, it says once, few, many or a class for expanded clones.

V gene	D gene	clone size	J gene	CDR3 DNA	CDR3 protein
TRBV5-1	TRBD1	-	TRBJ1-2	TGCGCCAGCAGCATTGGAGGACAGGGGCCAGGCGGCTACACCTTC	CASSIGGQGPGGYTF
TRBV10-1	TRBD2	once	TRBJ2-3	TGCGCCAGCAAAAATACCGAGGCTCGTGTAGCGGGGGGAAATTACCCAGATACGCAGTATTTT	CASKNTEARVAGGNYPDTQYF
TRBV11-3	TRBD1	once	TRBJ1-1	TGTGCCAGCAGCACAAACAGGGGGTCTGAAGCTTTCTTT	CASSTNRGSEAFF
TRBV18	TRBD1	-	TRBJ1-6	TGTGCCAGCTCACCCCAGACAGGGTTAAATAATTCACCCCTCCACTTT	CASSPQTGLNNSPLHF
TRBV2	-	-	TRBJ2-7	TGTGCCAGCAGTGATGGGCCTGAGAAGGAGCAGTACTTC	CASSDGPEKEQYF
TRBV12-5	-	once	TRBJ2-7	TGTGCTAGTGGTTTGGTACAGACCTACGAGCAGTACTTC	CASGLVQTYEQYF
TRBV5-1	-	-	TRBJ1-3	TGCGCCAGCAGCTTGGCCTCGAGTCGGAGCTCTGGAAACACCATATATTTT	CASSLASSRSSGNTIYF
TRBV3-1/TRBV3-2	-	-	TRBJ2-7	TGTGCCAGCAGCCTTCGTTCGGGGAGCTCCTACGAGCAGTACTTC	CASSLRSGSSYEQYF
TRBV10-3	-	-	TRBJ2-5	TGTGCCATCAGTGACCCGGCCAGGCAAGAGACCCAGTACTTC	CAISDPARQETQYF
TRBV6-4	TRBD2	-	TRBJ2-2	TGTGCCAGCAGCCGTGAGCGGGAGGGCACCGGGGAGCTGTTTTTT	CASSREREGTGELFF
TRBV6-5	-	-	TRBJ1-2	TGTGCCAGCAGTTACCCAGGACAAGTAATTGGCTACACCTTC	CASSYPGQVIGYTF
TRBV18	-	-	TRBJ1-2	TGTGCCAGCTCCACGGATCAGCGTTTGTATGGCTACACCTTC	CASSTDQRLYGYTF
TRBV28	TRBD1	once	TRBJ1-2	TGTGCCATTCTGGACAGGAGGGGCTACACCTTC	CAILDRRGYTF
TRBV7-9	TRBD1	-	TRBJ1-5	TGTGCCAGCAGCCGGACAGGGTCCAATCAGCCCCAGCATTTT	CASSRTGSNQPQHF
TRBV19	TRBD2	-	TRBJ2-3	TGTGCCAGTAGTATAATTTGGCTAGCGGGACATTCAGATACGCAGTATTTT	CASSIIWLAGHSDTQYF
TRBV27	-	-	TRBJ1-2	TGTGCCAGCAGTGCCAGCGGCAGCTACACCTTC	CASSASGSYTF
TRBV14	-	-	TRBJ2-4	TGTGCCAGCAGCGGCTTATCCAAAAACATTCAGTACTTC	CASSGLSKNIQYF
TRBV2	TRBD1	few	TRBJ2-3	TGTGCCAGCAGTTTCACAGGGGCAGATACGCAGTATTTT	CASSFTGADTQYF
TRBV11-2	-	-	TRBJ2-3	TGTGCCAGCAGCCGCCGGTCTTTCCAGGCCACAGATACGCAGTATTTT	CASSRRSFQATDTQYF
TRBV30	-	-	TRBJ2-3	TGTGCCTGGAGCACAGGGTTGGGTACGCAGTATTTT	CAWSTGLGTQYF
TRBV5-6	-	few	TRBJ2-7	TGTGCCAGCAGCTTGCTGGCTTTACGTTGGACTCCCGCCGACGAGCAGTACTTC	CASSLLALRWTPADEQYF
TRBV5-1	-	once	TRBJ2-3	TGCGCCAGCAGCGTGACAGGGAGGTTCCCAGATACGCAGTATTTT	CASSVTGRFPDTQYF
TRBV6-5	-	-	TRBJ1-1	TGTGCCAGCAGTCCTTCCGGGAACACTGAAGCTTTCTTT	CASSPSGNTEAFF
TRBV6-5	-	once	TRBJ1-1	TGTGCCAGCAGTTACTCGATGAGACAGCTAGGCGCTGAAGCTTTCTTT	CASSYSMRQLGAEAFF
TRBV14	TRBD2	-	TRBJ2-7	TGTGCCAGCAGCCGACTGGGCGGGAGTAACACCTACGAGCAGTACTTC	CASSRLGGSNTYEQYF
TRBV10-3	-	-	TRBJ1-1	TGTGCCATCGCAAACCGTCCAGGCTCCCCCAGCACTGAAGCTTTCTTT	CAIANRPGSPSTEAFF
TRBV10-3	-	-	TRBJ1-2	TGTGCCATCAGTGAGTCGACAGTGGGATTAAGTAGGAATGGCTACACCTTC	CAISESTVGLSRNGYTF
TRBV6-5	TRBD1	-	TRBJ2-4	TGTGCCAGCAGTTCCCTCGGGACAGGAGCCAAAAACATTCAGTACTTC	CASSSLGTGAKNIQYF
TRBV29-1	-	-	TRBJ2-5	TGCAGCGTCCTCAGGGCCGGAAACCAAGAGACCCAGTACTTC	CSVLRAGNQETQYF
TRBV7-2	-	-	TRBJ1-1	TGTGCCAGCAGCTTAGATACAGGAATGAACACTGAAGCTTTCTTT	CASSLDTGMNTEAFF
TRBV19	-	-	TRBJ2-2	TGTGCCAGTAGTCCCCATGTCCCGACAGGCTTTACCGGGGAGCTGTTTTTT	CASSPHVPTGFTGELFF
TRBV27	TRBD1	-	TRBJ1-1	TGTGCCAGCAGTCCGGGGGCAGGGGGACGGACTGAAGCTTTCTTT	CASSPGAGGRTEAFF
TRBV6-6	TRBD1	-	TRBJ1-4	TGTGCCAGCAGACTTTTATCCGGGACAGGAGGTGAAAAACTGTTTTTT	CASRLLSGTGGEKLFF
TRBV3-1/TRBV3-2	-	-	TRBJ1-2	TGTGCCAGCAGCCCACTGGGGGCTAGCTATGGCTACACCTTC	CASSPLGASYGYTF
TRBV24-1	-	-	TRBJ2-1	TGTGCCACCAGTGATTCCACTTTCAATGAGCAGTTCTTC	CATSDSTFNEQFF
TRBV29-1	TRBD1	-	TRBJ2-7	TGCAGCGTTGAGGGACAGGGGTACGAGCAGTACTTC	CSVEGQGYEQYF
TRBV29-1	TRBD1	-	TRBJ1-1	TGCAGCGTTTCGGGACAGCTGAACACTGAAGCTTTCTTT	CSVSGQLNTEAFF